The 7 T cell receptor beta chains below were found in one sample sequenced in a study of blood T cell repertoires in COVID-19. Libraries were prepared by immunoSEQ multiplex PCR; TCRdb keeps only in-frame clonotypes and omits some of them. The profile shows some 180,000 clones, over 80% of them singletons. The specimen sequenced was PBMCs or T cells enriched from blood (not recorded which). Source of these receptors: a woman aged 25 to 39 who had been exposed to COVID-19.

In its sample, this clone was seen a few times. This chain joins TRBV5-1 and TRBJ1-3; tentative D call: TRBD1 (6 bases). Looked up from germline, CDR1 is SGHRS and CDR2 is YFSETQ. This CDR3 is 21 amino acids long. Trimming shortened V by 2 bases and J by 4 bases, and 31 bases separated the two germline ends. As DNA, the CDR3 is TGCGCCAGCAGCTTCAATGACCTCGGCAGGGGCCGAGATTTTCGAGGAAACACCATATATTTT. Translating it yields CASSFNDLGRGRDFRGNTIYF.

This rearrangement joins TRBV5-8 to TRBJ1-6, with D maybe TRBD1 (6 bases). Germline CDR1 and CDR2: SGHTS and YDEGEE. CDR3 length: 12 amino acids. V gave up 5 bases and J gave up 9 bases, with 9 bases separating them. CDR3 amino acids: CASRNRVSPLHF. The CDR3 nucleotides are TGTGCCAGCAGGAACAGGGTTTCACCCCTCCACTTT. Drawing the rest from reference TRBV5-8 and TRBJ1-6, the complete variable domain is EAGVTQSPTHLIKTRGQQATLRCSPISGHTSVYWYQQALGLGLQFLLWYDEGEERNRGNFPPRFSGRQFPNYSSELNVNALELEDSALYLCASRNRVSPLHFGNGTRLTVT.

The CDR3 DNA follows: TGCGCCAGCAGTCAACGGGGGGGACGTCCCGATACGCAGTATTTT. The encoded protein is CASSQRGGRPDTQYF. The genes are TRBV23-1 and TRBJ2-3, with 8 bases fitting TRBD2. TRBV23-1 is reported as an ORF; its role is uncertain. CDR3 length equals 15 residues. V shed 2 bases and J 6 bases; nucleotides not matched to a gene: 7.

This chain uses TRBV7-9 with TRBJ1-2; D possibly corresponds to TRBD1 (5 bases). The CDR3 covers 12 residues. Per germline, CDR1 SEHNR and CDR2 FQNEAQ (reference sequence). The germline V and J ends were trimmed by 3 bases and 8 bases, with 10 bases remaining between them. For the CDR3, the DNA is TGTGCCAGCAGCTTTCAGGGTGGGGGCTACACCTTC. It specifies CASSFQGGGYTF.

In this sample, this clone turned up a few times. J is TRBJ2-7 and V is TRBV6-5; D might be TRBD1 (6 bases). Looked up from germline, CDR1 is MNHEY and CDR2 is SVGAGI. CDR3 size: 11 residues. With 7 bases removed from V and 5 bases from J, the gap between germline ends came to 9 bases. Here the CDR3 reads CASTQGNEQYF. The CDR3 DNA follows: TGTGCCAGCACACAGGGAAACGAGCAGTACTTC.

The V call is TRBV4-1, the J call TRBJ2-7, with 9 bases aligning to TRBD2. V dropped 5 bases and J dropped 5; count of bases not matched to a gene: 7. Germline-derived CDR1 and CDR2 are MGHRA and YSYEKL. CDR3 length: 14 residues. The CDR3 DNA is TGCGCCAGCAGCTCTCCGGGACTAGCACACGAGCAGTACTTC. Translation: CASSSPGLAHEQYF.

The CDR3 loop reads CASSLGSSGGTYEQYF. In nucleotides, the CDR3 is TGTGCCAGCAGCTTGGGTTCTAGCGGGGGGACCTACGAGCAGTACTTC. J is TRBJ2-7 and V is TRBV5-4, with 11 bases lining up with TRBD2. This CDR3 has 16 residues. V gave up 0 bases and J gave up 2 bases; unmatched junction bases: 4. Germline V gene data show CDR1 as SGHNT and CDR2 as YYREEE (reference sequence).